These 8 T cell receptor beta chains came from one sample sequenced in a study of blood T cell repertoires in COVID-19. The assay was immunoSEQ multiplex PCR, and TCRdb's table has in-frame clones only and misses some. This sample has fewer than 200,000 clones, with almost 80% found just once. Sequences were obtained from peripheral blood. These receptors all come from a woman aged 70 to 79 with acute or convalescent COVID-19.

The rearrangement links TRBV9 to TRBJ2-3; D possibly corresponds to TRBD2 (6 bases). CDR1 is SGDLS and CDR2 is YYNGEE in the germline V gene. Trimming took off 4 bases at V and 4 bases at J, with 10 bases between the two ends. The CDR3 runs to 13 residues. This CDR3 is CASSSRGADTQYF. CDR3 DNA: TGTGCCAGCAGCTCGCGGGGAGCAGATACGCAGTATTTT.

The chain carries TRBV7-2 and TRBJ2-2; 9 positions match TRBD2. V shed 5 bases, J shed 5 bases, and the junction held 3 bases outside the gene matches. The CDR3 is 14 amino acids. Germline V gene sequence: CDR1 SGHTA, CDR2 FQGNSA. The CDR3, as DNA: TGTGCCAGCAGCCCGGGACTAGCTACCGGGGAGCTGTTTTTT. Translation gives CASSPGLATGELFF.

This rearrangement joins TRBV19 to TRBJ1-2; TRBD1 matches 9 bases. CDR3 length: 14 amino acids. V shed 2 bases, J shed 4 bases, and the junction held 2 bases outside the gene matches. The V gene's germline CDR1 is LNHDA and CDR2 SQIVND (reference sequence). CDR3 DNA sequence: TGTGCCAGTAGTATATCGGACAGGGGCTATGGCTACACCTTC. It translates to CASSISDRGYGYTF.

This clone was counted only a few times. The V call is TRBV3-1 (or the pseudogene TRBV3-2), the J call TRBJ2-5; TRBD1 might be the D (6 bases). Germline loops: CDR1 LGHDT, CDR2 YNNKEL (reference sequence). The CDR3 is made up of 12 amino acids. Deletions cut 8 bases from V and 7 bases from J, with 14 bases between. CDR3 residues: CASGRQAGTQYF. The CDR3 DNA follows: TGTGCCAGCGGAAGACAGGCTGGGACCCAGTACTTC.

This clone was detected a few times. CDR3 amino acids: CASSLRGTGNTEAFF. CDR3 sequence (DNA): TGTGCCAGCAGCTTACGCGGGACAGGTAACACTGAAGCTTTCTTT. The chain joins TRBV5-8 to TRBJ1-1, with TRBD1 matching over 8 bases. CDR3 length: 15 amino acids. V lost 2 bases, J lost 2 bases, and 5 bases stayed unmatched. Germline V gene lookup returns CDR1 SGHTS and CDR2 YDEGEE.

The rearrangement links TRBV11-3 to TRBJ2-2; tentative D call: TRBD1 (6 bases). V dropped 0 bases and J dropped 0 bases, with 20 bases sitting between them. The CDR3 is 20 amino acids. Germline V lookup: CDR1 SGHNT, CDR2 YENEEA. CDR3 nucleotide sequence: TGTGCCAGCAGCTTAGAAAGTTATGTATGGGGACATACGAACACCGGGGAGCTGTTTTTT. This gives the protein CASSLESYVWGHTNTGELFF.

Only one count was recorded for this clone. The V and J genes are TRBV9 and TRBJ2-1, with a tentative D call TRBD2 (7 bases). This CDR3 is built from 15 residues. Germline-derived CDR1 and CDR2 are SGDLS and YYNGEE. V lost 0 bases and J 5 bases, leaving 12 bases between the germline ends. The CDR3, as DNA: TGTGCCAGCAGCGTAGGTTGGGGGGGGCACAATGAGCAGTTCTTC. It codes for CASSVGWGGHNEQFF.

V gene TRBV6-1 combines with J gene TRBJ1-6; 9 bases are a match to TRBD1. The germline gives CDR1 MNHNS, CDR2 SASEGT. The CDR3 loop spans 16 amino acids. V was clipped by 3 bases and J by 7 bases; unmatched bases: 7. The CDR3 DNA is TGTGCCAGCAGTGATGACTACAGGGGGCACAATTCACCCCTCCACTTT. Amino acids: CASSDDYRGHNSPLHF.